The 15 T cell receptor beta chains presented below share a single source sample, sequenced in a study of shared clonotypes between healthy human individuals (dated by TCRdb to 2018 to 2020). The method behind the library was the immunoSEQ multiplex PCR assay. This is the immuneACCESS table as TCRdb keeps it, with only in-frame sequences that have V and J called. A part of the clones is gone; compared with another copy, unresolved V genes explain less than half, and the rest is unexplained. The sample records millions of clones, roughly nine tenths of which are singletons. The ten largest account for under 0.15% of the sample. The sample taken for sequencing was naive CD4+ T cells sorted from blood. The cell subset or site label, read with the paper, signifies: CD45RA+ positively selected. Every receptor here comes from a man aged 18 to 29 in good health.

This rearrangement joins TRBV27 to TRBJ1-6; D is uncertain. The CDR3 contains 14 residues. CDR1 MNHEY and CDR2 SMNVEV come from the germline V gene (reference sequence). V was shortened by 4 bases and J by 6 bases, with 10 bases between the two germline ends. The CDR3 DNA follows: TGTGCCAGCAGTTCCGGGAGCTTTAATTCACCCCTCCACTTT. Protein product: CASSSGSFNSPLHF.

In this sample, this clone turned up a few times. In the same sample, other DNA sequences code for this CDR3. The chain combines TRBV29-1 with TRBJ1-1, with a tentative D call TRBD1 (5 bases). Germline V lookup: CDR1 SQVTM, CDR2 ANQGSEA. Trimming left V 4 bases short and J 3 bases short, with 9 bases between. CDR3 length equals 12 residues. Here the CDR3 reads CSVAQGDTEAFF. CDR3 in DNA: TGCAGCGTTGCCCAGGGTGACACTGAAGCTTTCTTT.

The rearrangement uses TRBV10-3 and TRBJ2-5; 7 bases match TRBD1. Germline trimming cut 3 bases from V and 1 base from J; bases unmatched to any gene: 8. The germline CDR1 and CDR2 sequences are ENHRY and SYGVKD. CDR3 length: 16 residues. The CDR3 loop is CAISDTPGTAQETQYF. CDR3 in DNA: TGTGCCATCAGTGACACCCCCGGGACAGCCCAAGAGACCCAGTACTTC.

The chain is built from TRBV5-1 and TRBJ2-2; 7 bases are shared with TRBD2. This CDR3 comprises 14 residues. The V and J ends lost 4 bases and 1 base, in that order; junction bases with no gene match: 1. CDR1 SGHRS and CDR2 YFSETQ come from the germline V gene. The chain's CDR3 is CASSASGNTGELFF. In DNA, the CDR3 is TGCGCCAGCAGCGCTAGCGGGAACACCGGGGAGCTGTTTTTT.

This clone has just a few counts. V and J are TRBV28 and TRBJ1-6; no clear D. CDR3 length: 12 residues. The germline V gene encodes CDR1 MDHEN and CDR2 SYDVKM. Trimming pared 3 bases from V and 4 bases from J, leaving 1 base between. Here the CDR3 DNA reads TGTGCCAGCAGTTTTTATAATTCACCCCTCCACTTT. It encodes CASSFYNSPLHF.

The chain combines TRBV10-3 with TRBJ1-2; TRBD1 is a possible D gene (5 bases). The CDR3 loop spans 15 amino acids. Germline V lookup: CDR1 ENHRY, CDR2 SYGVKD. The germline V and J ends were trimmed by 3 bases and 8 bases, with 19 bases remaining between them. CDR3 sequence: CAISDPPGHEWGYTF. The CDR3 region has the DNA TGTGCCATCAGTGACCCGCCCGGACATGAGTGGGGCTACACCTTC.

A note on this clone: In the same sample, other DNA sequences code for this CDR3. DNA for the CDR3: TGCGCCAGCAGCTGGACTAGCGGCTCCTACGAGCAGTACTTC. Protein sequence: CASSWTSGSYEQYF. This chain joins TRBV5-1 and TRBJ2-7; 10 nucleotides agree with TRBD2. Germline V gene lookup returns CDR1 SGHRS and CDR2 YFSETQ. The CDR3 spans 14 residues. Trimming at V came to 3 bases and at J to 0 bases, leaving 0 bases not matched to a gene.

The chain uses TRBV6-1 and TRBJ2-7, with a tentative D call TRBD1 (6 bases). Germline V lookup: CDR1 MNHNS, CDR2 SASEGT. Deletions cut 3 bases from V and 3 bases from J, with 15 bases between. The length of the CDR3 is 15 residues. CDR3 amino acids: CASSEEPDRLYEQYF. The DNA for the CDR3 is TGTGCCAGCAGTGAGGAACCGGACAGACTCTACGAGCAGTACTTC.

This clone was detected once. The V gene is TRBV5-1, the J gene TRBJ1-2; 10 nucleotides line up with TRBD1. Germline V gives CDR1 SGHRS, CDR2 YFSETQ. This CDR3 contains 13 residues. J lost 6 bases, V lost 7 bases, and 6 bases had no gene match. The CDR3 reads CASELGTGDGYTF. The CDR3 region has the DNA TGCGCCAGCGAACTCGGGACAGGGGATGGCTACACCTTC.

This clone was found once. The chain links TRBV5-1 to TRBJ2-7; 7 nucleotides agree with TRBD1. Trimming took 3 bases from V and 10 from J; bases not matched to a gene: 4. Per germline, CDR1 SGHRS and CDR2 YFSETQ. This CDR3 has 11 residues. This CDR3 is CASSSGTDQYF. CDR3 nucleotide sequence: TGCGCCAGCAGCTCCGGGACAGATCAGTACTTC.

This sequence joins TRBV7-9 and TRBJ2-4; 12 positions agree with TRBD2. The CDR3 consists of 16 residues. Germline V CDR1 and CDR2: SEHNR, FQNEAQ (reference sequence). V lost 5 bases, J lost 4 bases, and 6 bases stayed unmatched. In nucleotides, the CDR3 is TGTGCCAGCAGCCCAGGACTAGCGGGGAAGAAAAACATTCAGTACTTC. Translated: CASSPGLAGKKNIQYF.

A few counts support this clone. The chain employs TRBV30 and TRBJ1-1, with D unresolved. The CDR3 is made up of 12 amino acids. Germline V lookup: CDR1 GTSNPN, CDR2 SVGIG (reference sequence). The V end lost 7 bases, the J end lost 3 bases, and 12 bases lay between the germline ends. The CDR3 DNA reads as TGTGCCTCACAACGGCGTGACACTGAAGCTTTCTTT. Protein sequence: CASQRRDTEAFF.

The CDR3 sequence: CSVEVFRAGDIEQYF. CDR3 DNA: TGCAGCGTTGAAGTTTTTCGCGCGGGAGACATCGAGCAGTACTTC. The chain joins TRBV29-1 to TRBJ2-7, with 7 bases aligning to TRBD2. V dropped 1 base and J dropped 6; count of bases not matched to a gene: 12. From germline, CDR1 is SQVTM and CDR2 ANQGSEA. The CDR3 has 15 residues.

The CDR3 protein is CASSLISGNYGYTF. The CDR3 nucleotides read TGTGCCAGCAGTTTAATATCGGGTAACTATGGCTACACCTTC. The V call is TRBV27, the J call TRBJ1-2; no clear D gene. V lost 2 bases and J 1 base, leaving 8 bases between the germline ends. The CDR3 runs to 14 residues. Germline CDR1 and CDR2: MNHEY and SMNVEV (reference sequence).

The V gene is TRBV27, the J gene TRBJ1-3; D is unclear. Germline-derived CDR1 and CDR2 are MNHEY and SMNVEV (reference sequence). The CDR3 is 15 amino acids. Trimming took off 1 base at V and 4 bases at J, with 11 bases between the two ends. CDR3 amino acids: CASSLLPGEGNTIYF. The CDR3 coding sequence is TGTGCCAGCAGTTTATTGCCCGGAGAGGGAAACACCATATATTTT.